These T cell receptor beta chains were read from a single sample in a study of T cell responses to AZD1222 COVID-19 vaccine. The method was immunoSEQ multiplex PCR; TCRdb's version includes in-frame clones alone and lacks a portion of them. The repertoire has 120,000 to 150,000 clones, about 86% of them found once; the top ten carry roughly 5.1%. The sample here was peripheral blood, taken 28 days after the second AZD1222 dose. The receptors originated from an adult who received the AZD1222 COVID-19 vaccine. Both conserved end residues are part of each CDR3. Fields, in order: J gene, D gene, clone size, V gene, CDR3 protein, CDR3 DNA. D genes are given only for firm matches. Only part of the rows carry a size: once, few, many, or a class if the clone is expanded.

TRBJ1-2	-	-	TRBV7-9	CASRIRDGYTF	TGTGCCAGCAGGATCCGGGACGGCTACACCTTC
TRBJ1-2	-	-	TRBV10-3	CAISEGPGKNYGYTF	TGTGCCATCAGTGAGGGCCCAGGGAAAAACTATGGCTACACCTTC
TRBJ2-7	TRBD2	-	TRBV6-5	CASSLSGGEEYF	TGTGCCAGCAGTCTAAGCGGGGGGGAGGAGTACTTC
TRBJ2-7	TRBD1	-	TRBV6-5	CASSYSWTGDYEQYF	TGTGCCAGCAGTTACTCGTGGACAGGGGACTACGAGCAGTACTTC
TRBJ1-5	TRBD1	-	TRBV2	CASKQQGNSNQPQHF	TGTGCCAGCAAACAACAGGGGAATAGCAATCAGCCCCAGCATTTT
TRBJ2-3	TRBD1	-	TRBV6-5	CASSRTGGADTQYF	TGTGCCAGCAGCCGGACAGGGGGGGCAGATACGCAGTATTTT
TRBJ1-2	-	-	TRBV19	CASARGNHGYTF	TGTGCCAGTGCCCGCGGGAACCATGGCTACACCTTC
TRBJ2-1	TRBD2	-	TRBV7-2	CASSTSGLAAYNEQFF	TGTGCCAGCAGCACCTCGGGACTAGCGGCCTACAATGAGCAGTTCTTC
TRBJ2-7	-	-	TRBV28	CASSLEPTRGYEQYF	TGTGCCAGCAGTTTGGAACCGACACGTGGCTACGAGCAGTACTTC
TRBJ2-4	-	-	TRBV7-8	CASSTYHAVAKNIQYF	TGTGCCAGCAGCACTTACCACGCCGTAGCCAAAAACATTCAGTACTTC
TRBJ2-3	-	-	TRBV9	CASSVASTDTQYF	TGTGCCAGCAGCGTAGCCAGCACAGATACGCAGTATTTT
TRBJ1-5	-	-	TRBV27	CASSPRQFNQPQHF	TGTGCCAGCAGTCCACGACAGTTCAATCAGCCCCAGCATTTT
TRBJ1-2	-	once	TRBV6-5	CASSHGGQPYGYTF	TGTGCCAGCAGCCACGGTGGGCAGCCCTATGGCTACACCTTC
TRBJ2-1	TRBD2	-	TRBV4-2	CANGLAGDEQFF	TGTGCCAACGGCCTAGCGGGGGATGAGCAGTTCTTC
TRBJ2-3	TRBD2	-	TRBV9	CASSPRGGQGDTQYF	TGTGCCAGCAGCCCCCGGGGGGGGCAGGGAGATACGCAGTATTTT
TRBJ2-2	-	few	TRBV4-1	CASSQGRNQGIGNTGELFF	TGCGCCAGCAGCCAAGGCCGCAACCAGGGAATTGGAAACACCGGGGAGCTGTTTTTT
TRBJ2-5	TRBD1	-	TRBV7-6	CASSRSGTGQLQETQYF	TGTGCCAGCAGTCGTTCCGGGACAGGGCAGTTGCAAGAGACCCAGTACTTC
TRBJ2-7	TRBD1	-	TRBV5-1	CASRSDAGTGVYEQYF	TGCGCCAGCAGATCTGATGCCGGGACAGGGGTCTACGAGCAGTACTTC
TRBJ1-4	-	-	TRBV23-1	CASTNDSSTNEKLFF	TGCGCCAGCACGAACGACAGTTCAACTAATGAAAAACTGTTTTTT
TRBJ1-5	-	-	TRBV19	CASSEGANQPQHF	TGTGCCAGTAGTGAAGGGGCCAATCAGCCCCAGCATTTT
TRBJ2-5	-	-	TRBV7-2	CASSRRVAETQYF	TGTGCCAGCAGCCGCCGCGTGGCAGAGACCCAGTACTTC
TRBJ2-1	-	-	TRBV9	CASSVGDSSLNEQFF	TGTGCCAGCAGCGTAGGTGACAGTTCGCTGAATGAGCAGTTCTTC
TRBJ1-2	-	-	TRBV7-9	CASSSGRSNYGYTF	TGTGCCAGCAGCTCGGGACGGTCTAACTATGGCTACACCTTC
TRBJ2-5	-	-	TRBV7-9	CASSLPSQETQYF	TGTGCCAGCAGCCTACCCTCGCAAGAGACCCAGTACTTC
TRBJ1-1	-	-	TRBV11-2	CASSSGSGFTEAFF	TGTGCCAGCAGCTCCGGGTCTGGTTTCACTGAAGCTTTCTTT
TRBJ2-7	TRBD2	-	TRBV4-2	CASSQGAGLEYEQYF	TGTGCCAGCAGCCAAGGAGCGGGACTAGAATACGAGCAGTACTTC
TRBJ1-2	-	-	TRBV7-6	CASSPGDVTNYGYTF	TGTGCCAGCAGCCCAGGGGACGTAACTAACTATGGCTACACCTTC
TRBJ2-3	-	-	TRBV12-3/TRBV12-4	CASGASFSDTQYF	TGTGCCAGCGGGGCGTCTTTCTCGGATACGCAGTATTTT
TRBJ1-2	-	-	TRBV11-2	CASSPGTPGGYTF	TGTGCCAGCAGCCCCGGGACCCCAGGGGGCTACACCTTC
TRBJ1-1	TRBD1	-	TRBV3-1/TRBV3-2	CASSQEGALTRFQQLAEAFF	TGTGCCAGCAGCCAGGAGGGGGCCCTGACACGGTTCCAACAGCTGGCTGAAGCTTTCTTT
TRBJ1-5	-	-	TRBV10-2	CASSESTVNQPQHF	TGCGCCAGCAGTGAGTCAACTGTTAATCAGCCCCAGCATTTT
TRBJ1-4	-	-	TRBV5-5	CASSLEGVPNEKLFF	TGTGCCAGCAGCTTGGAGGGGGTACCTAATGAAAAACTGTTTTTT
TRBJ1-2	-	once	TRBV5-1	CASSLETETNYGYTF	TGCGCCAGCAGCTTGGAGACAGAAACTAACTATGGCTACACCTTC
TRBJ2-3	TRBD2	-	TRBV24-1	CATSDSTGTSGRTDTQYF	TGTGCCACCAGTGATTCTACCGGGACTAGCGGCCGCACAGATACGCAGTATTTT
TRBJ2-5	-	-	TRBV29-1	CSVWMYQETQYF	TGCAGCGTCTGGATGTACCAAGAGACCCAGTACTTC
TRBJ1-1	TRBD1	-	TRBV5-1	CASSSDRGGRAFF	TGCGCCAGCAGCTCGGACAGGGGAGGGCGAGCTTTCTTT
TRBJ2-7	-	-	TRBV13	CASSLPSNYEQYF	TGTGCCAGCAGCTTACCCTCTAACTACGAGCAGTACTTC
TRBJ2-2	-	-	TRBV11-3	CASSPRGEVTGELFF	TGTGCCAGCAGCCCCAGGGGGGAGGTTACCGGGGAGCTGTTTTTT
TRBJ2-3	-	-	TRBV6-5	CASRQSGDTQYF	TGTGCCAGCAGACAAAGCGGAGATACGCAGTATTTT
TRBJ1-3	-	-	TRBV7-9	CASSLPGLENTIYF	TGTGCCAGCAGCTTGCCAGGACTGGAAAACACCATATATTTT
TRBJ1-6	-	-	TRBV5-5	CASRSLFSYNSPLHF	TGTGCCAGCAGGTCTCTGTTCTCCTATAATTCACCCCTCCACTTT
TRBJ1-2	TRBD1	-	TRBV12-3/TRBV12-4	CASSSGGQGYTF	TGTGCCAGCAGTAGTGGGGGACAGGGCTACACCTTC
TRBJ2-5	-	-	TRBV24-1	CATSEKGLDETQYF	TGTGCCACCAGTGAGAAGGGGCTAGACGAGACCCAGTACTTC